This T cell receptor beta chain emerged from a study of cytomegalovirus exposure and HLA in healthy donors. The study, taken as a whole, reports: Within the 130 or so validation repertoires, first-cohort TCR clusters tended to co-occur, according to a later analysis.

Assay: immunoSEQ multiplex PCR; the TCRdb copy retains only in-frame clones and omits some. The sample gives roughly 140,000 clones, around nine tenths of which show up once; approximately 8.7% is in the top ten. The CDR3 contains 14 residues. The V end lost 5 bases, the J end lost 7 bases, and 18 bases lay between the germline ends. Germline lookup yields CDR1 SGHAT and CDR2 FQNNGV. The table lists this clone with a count of one. Its antigen remains unidentified. The rearrangement joins TRBV11-2 to TRBJ2-7, with D perhaps matching TRBD1 (5 bases). This clonotype was sampled from a man between 18 and 35 years old in good health and CMV-seropositive. The material sequenced was PBMCs. Here the CDR3 reads CASSPQAALGEQYF. In DNA, the CDR3 is TGTGCCAGCAGCCCACAGGCGGCCTTGGGGGAGCAGTACTTC.